This T cell receptor (beta chain) is drawn from a study of T-cell reconstitution after alpha-beta-depleted transplantation in children. This clonotype was seen only a few times. The antigen is undetermined. Preparation of the TCRbeta library was carried out with unique molecular identifiers. TCRdb processed the PCR reads anew with MiXCR; each CDR3 protein has one entry. This sample yields about 510,000 distinct CDR3 sequences, of which more than 9.5% are seen a single time; 14% belongs to the top ten. The germline gives CDR1 MNHEY, CDR2 SVGAGI. V was clipped by 4 bases and J by 2 bases; unmatched bases: 17. CDR3 length equals 19 residues. The study, taken as a whole, reports: Approximately two months post-transplant, alpha-beta T cells reportedly originated from several hundred expanded graft clones. Newly made T cells mostly supplied T-cell counts and diversity one year after transplant.

The sequence was collected from a female patient aged 2-9 years who had a stem cell transplant for aplastic anemia, so the T cells may come from the graft donor. Sequenced here: PBMCs, mostly from graft donor cells, sampled 180 days after TCRalphabeta/CD19-depleted stem cell transplant. The genes are TRBV6-5 and TRBJ2-5, with 9 positions matching TRBD1. The CDR3 nucleotides are TGTGCCAGCAGTTCTGGCCGCGACAGGGGGGGAGTGGGTCAAGAGACCCAGTACTTC. It encodes CASSSGRDRGGVGQETQYF.